This T cell receptor beta chain emerged from a study of blood T cells in healthy people across ages. Looking at the study overall: Capture via template switching afforded approximately one barcoded beta molecule per two T cells.

Germline CDR1 SGHRS, CDR2 YFSETQ. CDR3 length: 14 residues. V lost 4 bases and J lost 8; bases outside the gene matches: 6. In its sample, this clonotype was seen many times. Using a J-beta primer mix together with a sample-barcoded 5' primer, a second PCR was run for about 7 to 12 cycles. Each of the cDNA molecules was tagged by a template-switch adaptor with 12 random nucleotides. MiXCR was run by TCRdb on the 5' RACE reads, yielding one entry per CDR3 protein. The sample yields approximately 960,000 distinct CDR3 sequences, just under 30% seen once. These sequences were also reported in another study, on T cells of mothers and their children. That publication notes: Using the M1S primer, the second PCR added sample barcodes along with 2-4 random nucleotides. The yield was over 9.5 million TCR beta CDR3 reads from each mother and around 3.3 million from each child.

The rearrangement links TRBV5-1 to TRBJ1-4, with 9 bases matching TRBD1. Sequenced: blood. The clonotype comes from a woman aged 40-49 years in good health. The CDR3 DNA reads TGCGCCAGCAGCCTGGGACAGGGAAGAGAAAAACTGTTTTTT. Translation: CASSLGQGREKLFF.